The entry below describes one TCR beta chain. The same CDR3 can be traced to other DNA sequences in this sample. This entry comes from a study of shared clonotypes between healthy human individuals. Study summary: Those who served as donors were a couple of women and three men between the ages of 18 and 49.

CDR3 length: 14 amino acids. The V segment lost 5 bases and the J segment 4 bases; nucleotides outside the gene matches: 3. CDR1 MNHEY and CDR2 SMNVEV come from the germline V gene (reference sequence). Naive CD8 cells comprised CD45RO-negative, CCR7-positively selected cells, excluding terminally differentiated effector memory CD45RA+ cells. Per the original data handling: Junction-only immunoSEQ sequences carried no quality scores, so filtering differed. Here immunoSEQ multiplex PCR was the method, and the copy in TCRdb shows in-frame clones only, minus some. V, J and clone size are taken as reported in that table, and D and trimming were inferred from the DNA itself. Altogether about 2 million clones are present, 85% to 95% being singletons, with the ten largest covering about 1.1%.

The sample comprised naive CD8+ T cells sorted from blood. The chain has TRBV27 and TRBJ2-7, with 12 bases lining up with TRBD2. The clonotype comes from a young man in good health. CDR3 amino acids: CASSPTSGGYEQYF. CDR3 in DNA: TGTGCCAGCAGTCCAACTAGCGGGGGGTACGAGCAGTACTTC.